Below, 21 T cell receptor beta chains from the same sample are listed, as sequenced in a study of identical twins. TCRdb processed the 5' RACE reads anew with MiXCR; each CDR3 protein has one entry. The repertoire holds 450,000 or so distinct CDR3 sequences, with approximately 15% as singletons. The sample also formed part of further work on yellow fever vaccine responses in identical twins.

The sample comprised CD4+ T cells sorted from blood. The receptors come from a woman between 18 and 29 years old in good health.

This clonotype was counted a few times. The V call is TRBV20-1, the J call TRBJ2-3; perhaps TRBD1 as D (6 bases). The CDR3 spans 17 residues. With 1 base removed from V and 2 bases from J, the gap between germline ends came to 19 bases. Per the germline V gene, CDR1 is DFQATT and CDR2 is SNEGSKA (reference sequence). In DNA, the CDR3 is TGCAGTGCTAGAGTCGTTGCCCGACAGGTCCCCACAGATACGCAGTATTTT. This codes for CSARVVARQVPTDTQYF.

The chain has TRBV27 and TRBJ2-7; D gene unclear. The V gene's germline CDR1 is MNHEY and CDR2 SMNVEV (reference sequence). CDR3 length: 16 amino acids. Trimming took off 3 bases at V and 0 bases at J, with 15 bases between the two ends. The CDR3 DNA reads as TGTGCCAGCAGTTTCGTTCGGCAGTGGGGCTCCTACGAGCAGTACTTC. This translates into CASSFVRQWGSYEQYF.

V gene TRBV28 combines with J gene TRBJ2-7; a possible D gene is TRBD2 (6 bases). This CDR3 comprises 13 residues. Germline loops: CDR1 MDHEN, CDR2 SYDVKM. The V gene lost 8 bases and the J gene lost 5 bases, with 16 bases spanning the gap. CDR3 in DNA: TGTGCCAGCGGGAGGTATTTTGGTGACGAGCAGTACTTC. It translates to CASGRYFGDEQYF.

A few counts support this clonotype. The chain carries TRBV11-2 and TRBJ2-3, with D perhaps matching TRBD2 (6 bases). Per germline, CDR1 SGHAT and CDR2 FQNNGV. The V and J ends lost 5 bases and 8 bases respectively, with 17 bases between them. This CDR3 has 14 amino acids. The CDR3 here is CASSRVGGVGTQYF. The CDR3, as DNA: TGTGCCAGCAGCCGCGTGGGGGGAGTCGGTACGCAGTATTTT.

This clonotype was counted a few times. This chain links TRBV10-2 with TRBJ2-6; D is possibly TRBD1 or TRBD2 (7 bases each). Between the trimmed V and J ends, which lost 6 bases and 4 bases, there was a span of 16 bases. The length of the CDR3 is 16 residues. The germline gives CDR1 WSHSY, CDR2 SAAADI. The CDR3 bases are TGCGCCAGCAGAGCAGGGGGGGTTTCGGGGGCCAACGTCCTGACTTTC. Encoded protein: CASRAGGVSGANVLTF.

The rearrangement uses TRBV7-9 and TRBJ2-5, with 8 nucleotides matching TRBD1. The length of the CDR3 is 15 residues. With 1 base clipped from V and 1 base from J, the junction kept 2 bases outside the gene matches. Germline CDR1 SEHNR, CDR2 FQNEAQ (reference sequence). CDR3 nucleotide sequence: TGTGCCAGCAGCTTAGGACAGGGGAGCCAAGAGACCCAGTACTTC. Protein sequence: CASSLGQGSQETQYF.

The V gene is TRBV7-8, the J gene TRBJ2-7, with a possible D match to TRBD1 (6 bases). Trimming pared 3 bases from V and 6 bases from J, leaving 15 bases between. Germline V gene data show CDR1 as SGHVS and CDR2 as FQNEAQ. The CDR3 runs 14 residues. CDR3 amino acids: CASSFSQGRSEQYF. The CDR3 coding sequence is TGTGCCAGCAGCTTCTCACAGGGACGGAGCGAGCAGTACTTC.

The genes are TRBV6-1 and TRBJ2-2; a possible D gene is TRBD1 (5 bases). The CDR3 length is 17 residues. Per germline, CDR1 MNHNS and CDR2 SASEGT. V was trimmed by 6 bases and J by 0 bases, leaving 17 bases between them. The CDR3 is CASSRRKGVANTGELFF. The DNA of the CDR3 is TGTGCCAGCAGCCGACGCAAAGGGGTCGCGAACACCGGGGAGCTGTTTTTT.

The chain is built from TRBV12-3 or TRBV12-4 and TRBJ1-2; D is uncertain. Trimming removed 6 bases at V and 4 bases at J, with 18 bases between. CDR3 size: 15 residues. CDR3 bases: TGTGCCAGCAGCCCTCCGGTAGGGAGGTTCTATGGCTACACCTTC. Protein sequence: CASSPPVGRFYGYTF.

This clonotype was detected a few times. The gene calls are TRBV3-1 and TRBJ2-5; D is perhaps TRBD1 (5 bases). Germline V lookup: CDR1 LGHDT, CDR2 YNNKEL (reference sequence). This CDR3 region has 14 residues. The V and J ends lost 7 bases and 7 bases respectively, with 19 bases between them. DNA of the CDR3: TGTGCCAGCAAACCACTCGACAGATTTGGGACCCAGTACTTC. Amino acids: CASKPLDRFGTQYF.

This clonotype has more than one count but fewer than ten. The chain recombines TRBV11-2 with TRBJ2-1; the match to TRBD2 covers 11 bases. Germline trimming cut 6 bases from V and 3 bases from J; bases unmatched to any gene: 7. Germline V gives CDR1 SGHAT, CDR2 FQNNGV. This CDR3 contains 16 residues. The CDR3 nucleotides are TGTGCCAGCAGGTTTAGCGGGAGGGCCCTCTACAATGAGCAGTTCTTC. Amino acid sequence: CASRFSGRALYNEQFF.

In its sample, this clonotype was seen many times. J is TRBJ2-5 and V is TRBV29-1; TRBD2 matches at 7 bases. CDR1 and CDR2 from the germline V gene are SQVTM and ANQGSEA. The junction had 4 bases not matched to a gene; V was cut back by 2 bases and J by 4 bases. This CDR3 has 13 residues. The CDR3 loop is CSVEKVAGETQYF. CDR3 DNA sequence: TGCAGCGTTGAAAAGGTAGCGGGAGAGACCCAGTACTTC.

This clonotype was seen a handful of times. The chain couples TRBV5-1 to TRBJ2-7, with 12 bases lining up with TRBD1. Unmatched junction bases numbered 9, after V lost 4 bases and J lost 7 bases. This CDR3 has 15 residues. Germline values: CDR1 SGHRS, CDR2 YFSETQ. CDR3 sequence reads: CASSPGGQGAGEQYF. CDR3 nucleotide sequence: TGCGCCAGCAGCCCTGGGGGACAGGGGGCTGGGGAGCAGTACTTC.

This clonotype was picked up many times. The rearrangement joins TRBV29-1 to TRBJ2-5; D remains ambiguous. Germline V gene data show CDR1 as SQVTM and CDR2 as ANQGSEA. V was shortened by 4 bases and J by 3 bases, with 9 bases between the two germline ends. The CDR3 extends over 12 amino acids. For the CDR3, the DNA is TGCAGCGTTGGTGGTGGGGAAGAGACCCAGTACTTC. This gives the protein CSVGGGEETQYF. The full variable domain, its missing parts supplied by reference TRBV29-1 and TRBJ2-5, is SAVISQKPSRDICQRGTSLTIQCQVDSQVTMMFWYRQQPGQSLTLIATANQGSEATYESGFVIDKFPISRPNLTFSTLTVSNMSPEDSSIYLCSVGGGEETQYFGPGTRLLVL.

The chain couples TRBV7-3 to TRBJ2-2; D not certain. CDR1 SGHTA and CDR2 FQGTGA come from the germline V gene. V gave up 4 bases and J gave up 6 bases, with 9 bases separating them. This CDR3 has 13 amino acids. CDR3 DNA sequence: TGTGCCAGCAGCTCTCGGTCGTCCGGGGAGCTGTTTTTT. It translates to CASSSRSSGELFF.

The chain combines TRBV12-3 or TRBV12-4 with TRBJ1-5; D is perhaps TRBD1 (5 bases). The CDR3 is made up of 14 amino acids. Between the trimmed V and J ends, which lost 7 bases and 3 bases, there was a span of 13 bases. DNA of the CDR3: TGTGCCAGCACCCGGGGGGGGTTCAATCAGCCCCAGCATTTT. Translated: CASTRGGFNQPQHF.

This clonotype was seen a handful of times. The chain links TRBV19 to TRBJ1-5, with D unclear. Germline loops: CDR1 LNHDA, CDR2 SQIVND (reference sequence). The germline V and J ends were trimmed by 5 bases and 3 bases, with 2 bases remaining between them. The CDR3 has 11 amino acids. The CDR3 coding sequence is TGTGCCAGTAGTGACAATCAGCCCCAGCATTTT. Amino acids: CASSDNQPQHF.

This clonotype showed up just a few times. The DNA for the CDR3 is TGTGCCAGCAGACTTGGTAGCGAGACAAATGAGCAGTTCTTC. As protein: CASRLGSETNEQFF. The V call is TRBV27, the J call TRBJ2-1, with a tentative D call TRBD2 (5 bases). Germline V gene sequence: CDR1 MNHEY, CDR2 SMNVEV (reference sequence). This CDR3 contains 14 residues. Trimming took 6 bases from V and 7 from J, leaving 16 bases between them.

This sequence joins TRBV5-1 and TRBJ1-4; 7 bases map to TRBD1. Germline loops: CDR1 SGHRS, CDR2 YFSETQ. J gave up 8 bases and V 4 bases, and 8 bases lay outside the gene matches. The CDR3 runs to 14 residues. For the CDR3, the DNA is TGCGCCAGCAGCGCCCGACAGGGTGGCGAAAAACTGTTTTTT. It is translated as CASSARQGGEKLFF.

This chain connects TRBV18 to TRBJ2-3, with D perhaps being TRBD1 or TRBD2 (5 bases each). V lost 3 bases, J lost 1 base, and 8 bases lay in between. The CDR3 covers 14 residues. Per germline, CDR1 KGHSH and CDR2 LQKENI. The CDR3 protein is CASSPGPRTDTQYF. The CDR3 nucleotides read TGTGCCAGCTCACCGGGACCGCGCACAGATACGCAGTATTTT.

The CDR3 is CASKGGGALSGNTIYF. The CDR3 DNA is TGTGCCAGCAAAGGAGGGGGAGCCCTCTCTGGAAACACCATATATTTT. The chain couples TRBV6-1 to TRBJ1-3; perhaps TRBD1 as D (6 bases). The CDR3 runs 16 residues. CDR1 is MNHNS, CDR2 SASEGT, per germline. Trimming shortened V by 7 bases and J by 0 bases, and 16 bases separated the two germline ends.